Listed below are T cell receptor beta chains from one sample, sequenced in a study of blood T cells in healthy people across ages. TCRdb fed the 5' RACE reads into MiXCR, producing one record per CDR3 protein. The sample consists of 500,000 to 650,000 distinct CDR3 sequences, about 28% of them appearing once. These same data were also listed under a study on T cells of mothers and their children.

The sequenced sample was blood. These TCRs come from a boy younger than 10 in good health. Both conserved end residues are part of each CDR3. Each record gives: clone size, V gene, J gene, D gene, CDR3 protein, CDR3 DNA. The D gene is left open where the match is weak. The size field is filled for only some rows; it gives once, few, many or a size class.

clone size: few; V gene: TRBV18; J gene: TRBJ2-1; D gene: TRBD2; CDR3 protein: CASSPPSGRANEQFF; CDR3 DNA: TGTGCCAGCTCACCACCTAGCGGGAGGGCTAATGAGCAGTTCTTC
clone size: NA; V gene: TRBV4-2; J gene: TRBJ2-7; D gene: NA; CDR3 protein: CASSQVRSGYEQYF; CDR3 DNA: TGTGCCAGCAGCCAAGTACGGTCCGGCTACGAGCAGTACTTC
clone size: NA; V gene: TRBV27; J gene: TRBJ2-2; D gene: TRBD2; CDR3 protein: CASSLSSGRADTGELFF; CDR3 DNA: TGTGCCAGCAGTTTATCTAGCGGGAGGGCGGACACCGGGGAGCTGTTTTTT
clone size: NA; V gene: TRBV25-1; J gene: TRBJ1-1; D gene: NA; CDR3 protein: CASSPIGVGDNTEAFF; CDR3 DNA: TGTGCCAGCAGTCCAATCGGGGTAGGGGATAACACTGAAGCTTTCTTT
clone size: NA; V gene: TRBV15; J gene: TRBJ2-3; D gene: NA; CDR3 protein: CATSKRRADPDTQYF; CDR3 DNA: TGTGCCACCAGCAAGCGGAGGGCCGATCCAGATACGCAGTATTTT
clone size: NA; V gene: TRBV29-1; J gene: TRBJ2-1; D gene: NA; CDR3 protein: CSAGPGWGGPPLNNEQFF; CDR3 DNA: TGCAGCGCGGGACCGGGCTGGGGCGGGCCGCCCCTTAACAATGAGCAGTTCTTC
clone size: NA; V gene: TRBV9; J gene: TRBJ2-3; D gene: NA; CDR3 protein: CASSPTGAGDTDTQYF; CDR3 DNA: TGTGCCAGCAGTCCCACGGGGGCAGGGGACACAGATACGCAGTATTTT
clone size: NA; V gene: TRBV7-9; J gene: TRBJ1-1; D gene: NA; CDR3 protein: CASSFNDNTEAFF; CDR3 DNA: TGTGCCAGCAGCTTTAACGACAACACTGAAGCTTTCTTT
clone size: NA; V gene: TRBV3-1; J gene: TRBJ2-7; D gene: TRBD2; CDR3 protein: CASSQEGGGSSYEQYF; CDR3 DNA: TGTGCCAGCAGCCAAGAGGGCGGGGGGAGCTCCTACGAGCAGTACTTC
clone size: few; V gene: TRBV10-3; J gene: TRBJ2-2; D gene: TRBD2; CDR3 protein: CAISGGLAGDTGELFF; CDR3 DNA: TGTGCCATCAGCGGGGGACTAGCGGGAGACACCGGGGAGCTGTTTTTT
clone size: NA; V gene: TRBV4-1; J gene: TRBJ1-2; D gene: NA; CDR3 protein: CASSQELGGGYTF; CDR3 DNA: TGCGCCAGCAGCCAAGAGCTCGGAGGTGGCTACACCTTC
clone size: few; V gene: TRBV9; J gene: TRBJ2-6; D gene: NA; CDR3 protein: CASSGTGILSSGANVLTF; CDR3 DNA: TGTGCCAGCAGCGGGACCGGGATTCTCAGCTCTGGGGCCAACGTCCTGACTTTC
clone size: few; V gene: TRBV20-1; J gene: TRBJ1-4; D gene: TRBD1; CDR3 protein: CSARTGGNEKLFF; CDR3 DNA: TGCAGTGCCAGGACAGGGGGAAATGAAAAACTGTTTTTT
clone size: NA; V gene: TRBV7-9; J gene: TRBJ2-1; D gene: NA; CDR3 protein: CASSSRGHSSYNEQFF; CDR3 DNA: TGTGCCAGCAGCTCGCGGGGACACAGCTCCTACAATGAGCAGTTCTTC
clone size: NA; V gene: TRBV7-2; J gene: TRBJ2-7; D gene: NA; CDR3 protein: CASSRYGGEQYF; CDR3 DNA: TGTGCCAGCAGCCGCTACGGGGGCGAGCAGTACTTC
clone size: few; V gene: TRBV25-1; J gene: TRBJ1-2; D gene: NA; CDR3 protein: CASRGQQTLYGYTF; CDR3 DNA: TGTGCCAGCAGAGGTCAACAAACCCTCTATGGCTACACCTTC
clone size: NA; V gene: TRBV3-1; J gene: TRBJ1-2; D gene: NA; CDR3 protein: CASRLGRDYGYTF; CDR3 DNA: TGTGCCAGCAGGCTTGGACGGGACTATGGCTACACCTTC
clone size: NA; V gene: TRBV20-1; J gene: TRBJ2-1; D gene: TRBD2; CDR3 protein: CSASRGRAGLEQFF; CDR3 DNA: TGCAGTGCTAGTCGGGGGAGGGCCGGGCTTGAGCAGTTCTTC
clone size: NA; V gene: TRBV7-9; J gene: TRBJ1-4; D gene: TRBD1; CDR3 protein: CASSPWTGNLPSEKLFF; CDR3 DNA: TGTGCCAGCAGCCCGTGGACAGGGAACCTACCAAGCGAAAAACTGTTTTTT
clone size: many; V gene: TRBV6-5; J gene: TRBJ2-6; D gene: NA; CDR3 protein: CASSLQGRTSGANVLTF; CDR3 DNA: TGTGCCAGCAGTTTACAGGGGAGGACCTCTGGGGCCAACGTCCTGACTTTC
clone size: NA; V gene: TRBV4-1; J gene: TRBJ2-4; D gene: NA; CDR3 protein: CASSQEYTRENIQYF; CDR3 DNA: TGCGCCAGCAGCCAAGAGTACACCCGAGAAAACATTCAGTACTTC
clone size: NA; V gene: TRBV11-2; J gene: TRBJ2-7; D gene: NA; CDR3 protein: CASSGTLVSYEQYF; CDR3 DNA: TGTGCCAGCAGCGGGACTTTAGTCTCCTACGAGCAGTACTTC